Listed below are T cell receptor beta chains from one sample, sequenced in a study of beta chain features in type 1 diabetes. Some clones are missing from TCRdb's copy, which holds only in-frame ones; the method was immunoSEQ multiplex PCR. The sample carries about half a million clones, about an eighth recorded once. The sample taken for sequencing was naive CD4+ T cells from blood. These receptors all come from a woman aged 18-29 years in good health. The conserved cysteine and the conserved F or W are not part of the CDR3 here. The D gene is left open where the match is weak.

TRBV4-3	NA	TRBJ2-7	ASSIGREQY
TRBV9	NA	TRBJ2-1	ASSVGQGVYNEQF
TRBV6-5	NA	TRBJ1-1	ASAGRGPLQRAF
TRBV18	NA	TRBJ1-1	ASSPRGNTEAF
TRBV18	TRBD2	TRBJ2-2	ASSPAGVNRELF
TRBV29-1	NA	TRBJ2-2	SVMGSNTGELF
TRBV28	TRBD1	TRBJ1-2	ATRGTGGFRSYGYT
TRBV13	NA	TRBJ1-4	ASSLGWTNEKLF
TRBV4-3	NA	TRBJ2-3	ASSPRGTDTQY
TRBV2	TRBD1	TRBJ2-3	ASSDRRGQRGTDTQY
TRBV7-6	TRBD1	TRBJ2-7	ASSRGQRGYEQY
TRBV9	TRBD1	TRBJ2-5	ASSVTGTGLETQY
TRBV7-2	NA	TRBJ2-1	ASSTMSSYNEQF
TRBV5-4	NA	TRBJ1-2	ASSLDLGASYGYT
TRBV7-9	NA	TRBJ1-2	ASPGGYGYT
TRBV9	TRBD1	TRBJ1-3	ASSVATRQGSGNTIY
TRBV15	TRBD1	TRBJ1-2	ATSRETGGWYGYT